The clone carrying this TCR beta chain occurred a few times. These data originate in a study of T-cell memory formation after mild COVID-19. V shed 4 bases, J shed 6 bases, and the junction held 6 bases outside the gene matches. The CDR3 runs 16 residues. Germline V CDR1 and CDR2: MNHEY, SVGAGI. Using constant-segment primers, 5'RACE produced TCR alpha and TCR beta cDNA libraries carrying sample barcodes and UMIs. MiXCR, run by TCRdb on the 5' RACE reads, gives a single entry per CDR3 protein. The data contain approximately 410,000 distinct CDR3 sequences, 20% to 30% of them singletons. The receptor's source is an adult woman who had mild COVID-19 (a few samples of this study predate the infection). Cell type and time point are not known. The chain links TRBV6-5 to TRBJ2-3, with TRBD2 identical over 14 bases. Material for sequencing was PBMCs or a T cell subset sorted from them (not recorded which). CDR3 amino acids: CASSSTSGRASDTQYF. The CDR3 DNA sequence: TGTGCCAGCAGTTCGACTAGCGGGAGGGCCTCCGATACGCAGTATTTT.